This T cell receptor (beta chain) comes out of a study of blood T cell repertoires in COVID-19. Study in general: COVID-19 samples from acute and convalescent phases originated in the United States, Italy and Spain. Sources were T cells, B-cell-depleted T cells, or PBMCs; the material itself was cDNA or gDNA.

Authors' processing steps: Scientists estimated how many nucleated cells there were by amplifying reference gene primers. Profiling relied on immunoSEQ multiplex PCR, and the TCRdb table lists in-frame clones only, not all of them. V and J calls plus clone size are reproduced from that table; the DNA served to infer D and trimming. The table shows about 110,000 clones, with just over 85% occurring only once. CDR3 length: 15 residues. Germline V gene data show CDR1 as SGHDT and CDR2 as YYEEEE. With 4 bases removed from V and 2 bases from J, the gap between germline ends came to 14 bases. The sequencing input was peripheral blood. The clonotype originates from a woman aged 45-65 years with active or convalescent COVID-19. The chain carries TRBV5-6 and TRBJ2-3; weak D call: TRBD2 (6 bases). The CDR3 DNA reads TGTGCCAGCAGCCAGGATCGGGGGTACACAGATACGCAGTATTTT. Its translation is CASSQDRGYTDTQYF.